One and the same sample provided the 23 T cell receptor beta chains below, sequenced in a study of blood T cells in healthy people across ages. A second PCR of 7 to 11 cycles used a sample-barcoded 5' primer and a J-beta primer mix. Each CDR3 protein gets one entry after TCRdb re-called the 5' RACE reads with MiXCR. The sample has about 670,000 distinct CDR3 sequences, roughly 43% seen once; the top ten hold around 30%. The source material was blood. The receptors were sampled from a man at least 80 years old in good health.

This clonotype was seen at least ten times. Relative to the germline gene, one junction end is altered; a read error may explain this. The CDR3 DNA is TGTGCCAGCAGCCAAGGCGGTAACACTGAAGCTTTCTTT. This sequence encodes CASSQGGNTEAFF. The chain joins TRBV4-3 to TRBJ1-1; D ambiguous. The germline V gene has CDR1 LGHNA and CDR2 YSLEER. The CDR3 contains 13 residues.

This sequence joins TRBV7-8 and TRBJ1-5; D perhaps matches TRBD1 (5 bases). The germline V and J ends were trimmed by 5 bases and 2 bases, with 16 bases remaining between them. CDR1 is SGHVS and CDR2 is FQNEAQ in the germline V gene. The CDR3 is 16 amino acids. CDR3 in DNA: TGTGCCAGCAGCGTACGTCCAGGGATTGGCAATCAGCCCCAGCATTTT. Residues: CASSVRPGIGNQPQHF.

This clonotype appeared once. At one of its ends the junction is not consistent with the germline gene, which may arise from a read error. V usage is TRBV20-1 and J usage is TRBJ1-4; D call uncertain. There are 14 residues in the CDR3. Germline-derived CDR1 and CDR2 are DFQATT and SNEGSKA (reference sequence). The CDR3 sequence: CSARVGNSGEKRFF. CDR3 sequence (DNA): TGCAGTGCTAGGGTGGGCAACTCAGGTGAAAAACGGTTTTTT.

This clonotype has only a few counts. This sequence joins TRBV4-3 and TRBJ2-7, with 9 bases lining up with TRBD1. Trimming cost V 0 bases and J 3 bases; bases outside gene matches: 3. This CDR3 region has 15 residues. In germline, CDR1 is LGHNA, CDR2 YSLEER. In DNA, the CDR3 is TGCGCCAGCAGCCAAGATCCGGGACAGGGCTACGAGCAGTACTTC. This encodes CASSQDPGQGYEQYF.

This CDR3 reads CAWSVQRPGELFF. In DNA form, the CDR3 reads TGTGCCTGGAGTGTACAAAGGCCCGGGGAGCTGTTTTTT. The J gene is TRBJ2-2, the V gene TRBV30, with D uncertain. Germline CDR1 GTSNPN, CDR2 SVGIG (reference sequence). The CDR3 extends over 13 amino acids. V gave up 0 bases and J gave up 6 bases, with 8 bases separating them.

The chain uses TRBV3-1 and TRBJ2-5; TRBD1 is a possible D gene (6 bases). TRBJ2-7 matches the DNA end more closely, so the J call is doubtful. The CDR3 runs to 14 residues. The V gene's germline CDR1 is LGHDT and CDR2 YNNKEL (reference sequence). The CDR3 DNA follows: TGTGCCAGCGGGAAAGGGTTCCAGGGGTACGAGCAGTACTTC. It specifies CASGKGFQGYEQYF.

This clonotype was seen only a few times. The chain uses TRBV12-5 and TRBJ2-5; D is possibly TRBD1 (5 bases). Germline lookup yields CDR1 LGHNT and CDR2 FRNRAP. Deletions cut 2 bases from V and 4 bases from J, with 14 bases between. The CDR3 contains 15 residues. CDR3 sequence (DNA): TGTGCTAGTGGTTTGCGTGGCAGGGTGGCAGAGACCCAGTACTTC. It specifies CASGLRGRVAETQYF.

The chain recombines TRBV11-2 with TRBJ2-3; TRBD2 agrees at 12 bases. CDR3 length: 17 amino acids. Germline V gene sequence: CDR1 SGHAT, CDR2 FQNNGV. V lost 5 bases to trimming and J lost 4 bases; unmatched junction nucleotides: 10. The CDR3 nucleotides read TGTGCCAGCAGCCCCAGGACTAGCGGGGCCCTTGCAGATACGCAGTATTTT. This sequence encodes CASSPRTSGALADTQYF.

This clonotype was observed a few times. The V call is TRBV25-1, the J call TRBJ2-3; TRBD1 matches at 8 bases. CDR3 length: 15 residues. The germline CDR1 and CDR2 sequences are MGHDK and SYGVNS. V trimming: 3 bases; J trimming: 2 bases; junction bases outside the gene matches: 4. CDR3 residues: CASSEEDRDTDTQYF. The CDR3 DNA reads TGTGCCAGCAGTGAGGAGGACAGGGACACAGATACGCAGTATTTT.

V is TRBV4-2 and J is TRBJ2-5, with 10 bases matching TRBD2. Germline values: CDR1 LGHNA, CDR2 YNFKEQ. After removal of 2 bases from V and 2 bases from J, the junction contained 14 bases not matched to a gene. This CDR3 is built from 19 residues. CDR3: CASSQRGLAGALKQETQYF. In nucleotides, the CDR3 is TGTGCCAGCAGCCAACGGGGCCTAGCGGGGGCTCTAAAACAAGAGACCCAGTACTTC.

The V gene is TRBV2, the J gene TRBJ2-5; TRBD1 is a possible D gene (5 bases). The assigned J gene may be wrong: the sequence end matches TRBJ2-7 better. CDR1 is SNHLY and CDR2 is FYNNEI in the germline V gene. The CDR3 is 13 amino acids. The DNA of the CDR3 is TGTGCCAGCAGTGACCCAGGGTTGCCCGAGCAGTACTTC. Translated: CASSDPGLPEQYF.

This chain links TRBV6-2 or TRBV6-3 with TRBJ2-3, with 8 positions matching TRBD1. The CDR3 contains 17 residues. The germline V gene encodes CDR1 MNHEY and CDR2 SVGEGT. The ends lost 2 bases at V and 2 bases at J; junction bases unmatched: 9. The CDR3 coding sequence is TGTGCCAGCAGTTACGGGGCCCCGGGACAGGCCACAGATACGCAGTATTTT. Encoded protein: CASSYGAPGQATDTQYF.

The CDR3 DNA is TGTGCCAGCAGTTTACAGACCGGGACTAGGAACACCGGGGAGCTGTTTTTT. Protein sequence: CASSLQTGTRNTGELFF. The chain has TRBV27 and TRBJ2-2; the match to TRBD2 covers 8 bases. Germline lookup yields CDR1 MNHEY and CDR2 SMNVEV (reference sequence). The V and J ends lost 2 bases and 1 base, in that order; junction bases with no gene match: 6. The CDR3 has 17 residues.

This clonotype was recorded a few times. The V call is TRBV7-2, the J call TRBJ2-3, with 14 positions matching TRBD2. The CDR3 contains 17 residues. J was trimmed by 6 bases and V by 4 bases; bases with no gene match: 9. Germline loops: CDR1 SGHTA, CDR2 FQGNSA. The CDR3 loop is CASSSRTSGGTGDTQYF. DNA for the CDR3: TGTGCCAGCAGCTCCCGGACTAGCGGGGGGACCGGGGATACGCAGTATTTT.

In regard to this clonotype: Since a much larger clone is just one base distant, this may be a read error. The gene calls are TRBV3-1 and TRBJ2-1, with 7 bases identical to TRBD1. The end of the DNA fits TRBJ2-7 better, so the J call may be wrong. Germline V gene lookup returns CDR1 LGHDT and CDR2 YNNKEL (reference sequence). The CDR3 is made up of 16 amino acids. In DNA, the CDR3 is TGTGCCAGCAGCCCGACAGGGAGAATCTCCTACAATGAGCAGTACTTC. It encodes CASSPTGRISYNEQYF.

V gene TRBV6-5 combines with J gene TRBJ2-1, with TRBD2 identical over 11 bases. The CDR3 is 15 residues long. The germline V gene has CDR1 MNHEY and CDR2 SVGAGI. With 5 bases clipped from V and 7 bases from J, the junction kept 7 bases outside the gene matches. The CDR3 region is CASSGPPSGRNEQFF. The CDR3 nucleotides are TGTGCCAGCAGTGGCCCCCCTAGCGGGAGGAATGAGCAGTTCTTC.

The J gene is TRBJ2-4, the V gene TRBV7-9; possible D gene TRBD1, 5 bases. The germline gives CDR1 SEHNR, CDR2 FQNEAQ (reference sequence). The V end was cut by 5 bases, the J end by 0 bases, with 11 bases between. There are 15 residues in the CDR3. CDR3 amino acids: CASSLDTLAKNIQYF. The CDR3 nucleotides read TGTGCCAGCAGCCTGGACACCTTAGCCAAAAACATTCAGTACTTC.

The chain joins TRBV4-2 to TRBJ2-1; D remains unclear. Trimming left V 0 bases short and J 2 bases short, with 8 bases between. The length of the CDR3 is 15 residues. The germline V gene has CDR1 LGHNA and CDR2 YNFKEQ. DNA for the CDR3: TGTGCCAGCAGCCAAGAGGCTGGTACCTACAATGAGCAGTTCTTC. It encodes CASSQEAGTYNEQFF.

The CDR3 sequence is CSARALAGSYEQYF. The CDR3 coding sequence is TGCAGTGCTAGGGCACTAGCGGGTTCCTACGAGCAGTACTTC. The J gene is TRBJ2-7, the V gene TRBV20-1; TRBD2 matches 9 bases. Germline CDR1 and CDR2: DFQATT and SNEGSKA (reference sequence). J lost 1 base, V lost 3 bases, and 4 bases had no gene match. CDR3 length: 14 amino acids.

V usage is TRBV12-3 or TRBV12-4 and J usage is TRBJ2-1, with 7 bases fitting TRBD1. This CDR3 has 15 residues. The V gene end was trimmed by 6 bases and the J gene end by 7 bases; junction bases not matched to a gene: 12. The CDR3 reads CASSLRQGGRNEQFF. The CDR3 nucleotides are TGTGCCAGCAGCCTGAGACAGGGTGGGCGGAATGAGCAGTTCTTC.

The chain uses TRBV2 and TRBJ1-2; D is unclear. CDR3 length: 14 amino acids. Germline V gene data show CDR1 as SNHLY and CDR2 as FYNNEI. V was trimmed by 6 bases and J by 0 bases, leaving 11 bases between them. CDR3 region: CASRAGWANYGYTF. For the CDR3, the DNA is TGTGCCAGCAGAGCCGGGTGGGCTAACTATGGCTACACCTTC.

The chain couples TRBV6-5 to TRBJ1-1; 8 nucleotides agree with TRBD1. There are 17 residues in the CDR3. V gave up 4 bases and J gave up 3 bases; unmatched junction bases: 13. CDR1 and CDR2 from the germline V gene are MNHEY and SVGAGI. CDR3 in DNA: TGTGCCAGCAGTTTACAGGGGGTCGCGCGATTGGACACTGAAGCTTTCTTT. Translated: CASSLQGVARLDTEAFF.

The gene calls are TRBV15 and TRBJ2-7; D perhaps matches TRBD1 (6 bases). The ends were cut back, 1 base at V and 4 bases at J, with 14 bases in the middle. Looked up from germline, CDR1 is LNHNV and CDR2 is YYDKDF (reference sequence). This CDR3 spans 15 amino acids. The CDR3 region is CATSRATGSRYEQYF. CDR3 DNA sequence: TGTGCCACCAGCAGAGCGACAGGAAGCCGGTACGAGCAGTACTTC.